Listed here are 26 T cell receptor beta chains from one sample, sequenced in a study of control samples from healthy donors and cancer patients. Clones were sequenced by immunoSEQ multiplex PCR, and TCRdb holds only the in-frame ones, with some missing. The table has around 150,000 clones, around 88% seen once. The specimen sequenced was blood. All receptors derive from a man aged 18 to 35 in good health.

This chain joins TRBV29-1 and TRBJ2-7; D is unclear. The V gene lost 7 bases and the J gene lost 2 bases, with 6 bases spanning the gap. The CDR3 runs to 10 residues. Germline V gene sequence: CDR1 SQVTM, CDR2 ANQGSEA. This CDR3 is CSALTYEQYF. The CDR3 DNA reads TGCAGCGCCCTGACCTACGAGCAGTACTTC.

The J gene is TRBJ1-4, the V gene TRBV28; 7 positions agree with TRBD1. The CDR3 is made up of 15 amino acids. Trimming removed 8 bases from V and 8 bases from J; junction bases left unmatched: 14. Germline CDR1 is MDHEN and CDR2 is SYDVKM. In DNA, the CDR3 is TGTGCCAGCGCTCTCCCAGGGGGAGGAGAAGAAAAACTGTTTTTT. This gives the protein CASALPGGGEEKLFF.

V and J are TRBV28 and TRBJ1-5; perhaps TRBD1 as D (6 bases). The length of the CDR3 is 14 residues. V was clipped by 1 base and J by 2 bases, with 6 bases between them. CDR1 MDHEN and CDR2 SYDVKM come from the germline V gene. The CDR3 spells CASSLYRGNQPQHF. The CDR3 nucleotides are TGTGCCAGCAGTTTATACAGGGGCAATCAGCCCCAGCATTTT.

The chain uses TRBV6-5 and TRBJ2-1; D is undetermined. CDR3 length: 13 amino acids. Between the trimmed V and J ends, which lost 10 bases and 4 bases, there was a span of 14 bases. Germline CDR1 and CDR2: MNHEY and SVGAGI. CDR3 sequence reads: CATLSSGYNEQFF. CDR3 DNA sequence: TGTGCCACACTCTCATCAGGATACAATGAGCAGTTCTTC.

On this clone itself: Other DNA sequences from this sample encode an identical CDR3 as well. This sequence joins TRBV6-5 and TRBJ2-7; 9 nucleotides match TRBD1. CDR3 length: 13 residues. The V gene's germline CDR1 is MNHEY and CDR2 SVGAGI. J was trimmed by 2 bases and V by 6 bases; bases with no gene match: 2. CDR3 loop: CASSRDRAYEQYF. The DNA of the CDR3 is TGTGCCAGCAGCCGGGACAGGGCCTACGAGCAGTACTTC.

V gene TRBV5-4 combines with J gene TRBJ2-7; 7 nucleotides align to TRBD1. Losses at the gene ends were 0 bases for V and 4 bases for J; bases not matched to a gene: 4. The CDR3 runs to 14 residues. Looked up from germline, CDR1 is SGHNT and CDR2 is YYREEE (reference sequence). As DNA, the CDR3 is TGTGCCAGCAGCTTGGGTAGGGGGCAATACGAGCAGTACTTC. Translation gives CASSLGRGQYEQYF.

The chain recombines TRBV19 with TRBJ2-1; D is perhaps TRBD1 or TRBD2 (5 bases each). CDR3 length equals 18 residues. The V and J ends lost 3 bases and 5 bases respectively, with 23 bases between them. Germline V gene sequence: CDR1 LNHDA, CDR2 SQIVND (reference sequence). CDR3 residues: CASSISSIGDEGNNEQFF. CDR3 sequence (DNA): TGTGCCAGTAGTATCTCTTCGATAGGGGATGAGGGGAACAATGAGCAGTTCTTC.

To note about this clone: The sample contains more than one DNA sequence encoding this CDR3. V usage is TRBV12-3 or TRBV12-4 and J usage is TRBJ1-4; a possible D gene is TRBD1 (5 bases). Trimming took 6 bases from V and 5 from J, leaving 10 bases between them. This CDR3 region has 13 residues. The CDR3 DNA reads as TGTGCCAGCAGCCCGGACACGAATGAAAAACTGTTTTTT. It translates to CASSPDTNEKLFF.

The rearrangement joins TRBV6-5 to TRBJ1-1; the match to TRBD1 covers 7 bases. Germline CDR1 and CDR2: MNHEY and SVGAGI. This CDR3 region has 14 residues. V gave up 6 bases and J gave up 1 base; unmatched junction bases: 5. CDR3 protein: CASRKDRENTEAFF. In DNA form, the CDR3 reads TGTGCCAGCAGGAAAGACAGGGAGAACACTGAAGCTTTCTTT.

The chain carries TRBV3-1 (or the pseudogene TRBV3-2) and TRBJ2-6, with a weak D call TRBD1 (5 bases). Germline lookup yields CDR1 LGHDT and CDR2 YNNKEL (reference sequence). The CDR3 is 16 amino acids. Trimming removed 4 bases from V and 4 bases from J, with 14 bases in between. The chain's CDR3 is CASSRQGSGGANVLTF. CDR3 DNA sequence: TGTGCCAGCAGCCGACAAGGGTCAGGGGGGGCCAACGTCCTGACTTTC.

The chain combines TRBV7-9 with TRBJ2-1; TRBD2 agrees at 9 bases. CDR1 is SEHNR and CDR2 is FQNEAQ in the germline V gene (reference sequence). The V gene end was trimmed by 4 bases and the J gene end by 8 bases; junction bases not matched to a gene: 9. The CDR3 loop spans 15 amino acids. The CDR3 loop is CASSSPSGVYDEQFF. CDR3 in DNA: TGTGCCAGCAGCTCCCCTAGCGGGGTTTACGATGAGCAGTTCTTC.

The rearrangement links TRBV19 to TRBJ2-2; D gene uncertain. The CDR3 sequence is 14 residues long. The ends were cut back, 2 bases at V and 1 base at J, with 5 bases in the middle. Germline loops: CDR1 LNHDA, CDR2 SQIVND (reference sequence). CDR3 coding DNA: TGTGCCAGTAGTATAAGTTGGAACACCGGGGAGCTGTTTTTT. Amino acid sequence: CASSISWNTGELFF.

As DNA, the CDR3 is TGTGCCAGCAGCTCGAGTAGGCTAGCGGGGACCGGACCAGATACGCAGTATTTT. Residues: CASSSSRLAGTGPDTQYF. The genes are TRBV7-9 and TRBJ2-3; TRBD2 matches at 9 bases. The CDR3 loop spans 18 amino acids. The V segment lost 4 bases and the J segment 4 bases; nucleotides outside the gene matches: 15. Germline V gene data show CDR1 as SEHNR and CDR2 as FQNEAQ (reference sequence).

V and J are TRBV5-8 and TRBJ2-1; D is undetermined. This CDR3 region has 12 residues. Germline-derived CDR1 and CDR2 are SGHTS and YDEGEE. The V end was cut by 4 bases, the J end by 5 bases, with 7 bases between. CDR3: CASSGTNNEQFF. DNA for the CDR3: TGTGCCAGCAGCGGAACCAACAATGAGCAGTTCTTC.

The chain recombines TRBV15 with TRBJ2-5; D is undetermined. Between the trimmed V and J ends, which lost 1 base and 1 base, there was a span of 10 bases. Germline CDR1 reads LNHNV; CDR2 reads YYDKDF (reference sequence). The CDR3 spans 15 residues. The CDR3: CATSRGPDRQETQYF. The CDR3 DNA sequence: TGTGCCACCAGCAGAGGCCCGGACCGCCAAGAGACCCAGTACTTC.

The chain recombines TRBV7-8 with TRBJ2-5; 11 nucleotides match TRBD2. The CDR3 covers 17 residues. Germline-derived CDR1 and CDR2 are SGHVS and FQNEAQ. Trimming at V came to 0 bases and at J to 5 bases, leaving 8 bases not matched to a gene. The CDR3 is CASSLASGGAVGETQYF. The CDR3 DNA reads TGTGCCAGCAGCTTAGCTAGCGGGGGGGCCGTAGGGGAGACCCAGTACTTC. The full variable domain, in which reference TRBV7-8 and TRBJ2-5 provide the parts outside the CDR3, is GAGVSQSPRYKVAKRGQDVALRCDPISGHVSLFWYQQALGQGPEFLTYFQNEAQLDKSGLPSDRFFAERPEGSVSTLKIQRTQQEDSAVYLCASSLASGGAVGETQYFGPGTRLLVL.

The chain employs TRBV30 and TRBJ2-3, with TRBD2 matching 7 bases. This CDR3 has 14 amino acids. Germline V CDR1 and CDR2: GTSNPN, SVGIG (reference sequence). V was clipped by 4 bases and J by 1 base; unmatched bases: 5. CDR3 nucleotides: TGTGCCTGGACCCGGGGGGAAGGCACAGATACGCAGTATTTT. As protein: CAWTRGEGTDTQYF.

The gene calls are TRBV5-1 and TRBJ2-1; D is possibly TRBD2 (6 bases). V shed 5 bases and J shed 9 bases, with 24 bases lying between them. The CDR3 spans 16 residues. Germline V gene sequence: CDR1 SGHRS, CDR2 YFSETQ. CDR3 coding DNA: TGCGCCAGCAGTTCCCTGGCGGGGAAACGTGAGGGTGAGCAGTTCTTC. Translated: CASSSLAGKREGEQFF.

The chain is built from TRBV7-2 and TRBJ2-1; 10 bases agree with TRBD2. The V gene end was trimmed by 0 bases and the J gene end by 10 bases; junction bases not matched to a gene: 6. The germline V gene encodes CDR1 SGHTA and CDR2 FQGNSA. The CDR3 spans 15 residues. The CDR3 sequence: CASSLAAGGLGEQFF. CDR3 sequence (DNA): TGTGCCAGCAGCTTAGCAGCGGGGGGGCTTGGAGAGCAGTTCTTC. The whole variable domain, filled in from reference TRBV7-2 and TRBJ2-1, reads GAGVSQSPSNKVTEKGKDVELRCDPISGHTALYWYRQSLGQGLEFLIYFQGNSAPDKSGLPSDRFSAERTGGSVSTLTIQRTQQEDSAVYLCASSLAAGGLGEQFFGPGTRLTVL.

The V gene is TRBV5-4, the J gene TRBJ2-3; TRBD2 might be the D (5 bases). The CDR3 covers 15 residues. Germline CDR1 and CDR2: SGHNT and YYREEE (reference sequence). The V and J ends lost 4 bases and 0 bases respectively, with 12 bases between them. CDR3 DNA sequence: TGTGCCAGCAGCCTACTAGTCTCAAGCACAGATACGCAGTATTTT. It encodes CASSLLVSSTDTQYF. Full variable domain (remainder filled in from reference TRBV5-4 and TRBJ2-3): ETGVTQSPTHLIKTRGQQVTLRCSSQSGHNTVSWYQQALGQGPQFIFQYYREEENGRGNFPPRFSGLQFPNYSSELNVNALELDDSALYLCASSLLVSSTDTQYFGPGTRLTVL.

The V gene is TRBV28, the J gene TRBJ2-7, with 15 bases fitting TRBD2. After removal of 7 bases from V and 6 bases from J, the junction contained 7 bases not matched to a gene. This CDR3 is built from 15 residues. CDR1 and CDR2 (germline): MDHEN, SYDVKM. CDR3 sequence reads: CASTSGTSGGLEQYF. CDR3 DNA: TGTGCCAGCACCTCGGGGACTAGCGGGGGGCTCGAGCAGTACTTC.

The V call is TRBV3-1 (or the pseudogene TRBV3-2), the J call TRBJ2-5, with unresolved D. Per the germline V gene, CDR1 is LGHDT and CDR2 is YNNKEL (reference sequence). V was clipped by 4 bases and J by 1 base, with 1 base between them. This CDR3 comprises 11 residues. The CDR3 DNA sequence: TGTGCCAGCAGCCGCCAAGAGACCCAGTACTTC. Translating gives CASSRQETQYF.

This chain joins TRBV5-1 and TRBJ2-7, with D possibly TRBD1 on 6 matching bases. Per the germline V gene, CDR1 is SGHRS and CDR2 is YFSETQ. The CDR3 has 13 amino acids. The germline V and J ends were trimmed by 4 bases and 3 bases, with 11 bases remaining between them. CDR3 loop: CASSRDTNYEQYF. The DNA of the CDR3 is TGCGCCAGCAGCAGGGACACCAACTACGAGCAGTACTTC.

CDR3 loop: CASSQDPQQPQHF. Written as DNA, the CDR3 is TGTGCCAGCAGCCAAGATCCCCAGCAGCCCCAGCATTTT. J is TRBJ1-5 and V is TRBV3-1 (or the pseudogene TRBV3-2); D is undetermined. CDR3 length equals 13 residues. V lost 0 bases and J lost 7, with 7 bases in between. Germline CDR1 is LGHDT and CDR2 is YNNKEL (reference sequence).

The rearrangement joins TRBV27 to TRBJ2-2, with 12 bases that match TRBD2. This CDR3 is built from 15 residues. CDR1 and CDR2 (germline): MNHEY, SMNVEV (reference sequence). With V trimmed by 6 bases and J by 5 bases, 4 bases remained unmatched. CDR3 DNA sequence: TGTGCCAGCAGCCTAGCGGGGGGGCATACCGGGGAGCTGTTTTTT. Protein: CASSLAGGHTGELFF.

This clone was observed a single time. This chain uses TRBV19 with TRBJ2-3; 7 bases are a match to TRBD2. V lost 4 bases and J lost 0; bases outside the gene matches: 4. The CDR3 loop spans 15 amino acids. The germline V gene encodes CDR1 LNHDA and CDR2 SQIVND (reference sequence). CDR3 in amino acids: CASSTRAGSTDTQYF. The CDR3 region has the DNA TGTGCCAGTAGTACACGAGCGGGGAGCACAGATACGCAGTATTTT.